Given below is one TCR beta chain in context. Its antigen remains unidentified. This sample stems from a study of cytotoxic CD8 clonotypes in ibrutinib-treated CLL. Study-wide points: Baseline levels were approached again at progression, after clonality had risen at ibrutinib response.

This table comes from immunoSEQ multiplex PCR, and its TCRdb copy is limited to in-frame clones, with some not included. The repertoire consists of 29,000 or so clones, with roughly 69% occurring once and the leading ten covering less than 65%. CDR3 length equals 13 residues. V lost 9 bases to trimming and J lost 6 bases; unmatched junction nucleotides: 6. Germline CDR1 MGHDK, CDR2 SYGVNS. The clonotype was recovered from a human donor with chronic lymphocytic leukemia. The chain employs TRBV25-1 and TRBJ1-5, with TRBD1 matching 9 bases. This material consisted of PBMCs, taken after 24 months of ibrutinib treatment. CDR3 protein: CARAQGACQPQHF. The DNA of the CDR3 is TGTGCCAGGGCACAGGGGGCCTGTCAGCCCCAGCATTTT.